A single sample is the source of the 18 T cell receptor beta chains below, sequenced in a study of blood T cell repertoires in COVID-19. The protocol was immunoSEQ multiplex PCR, while the TCRdb copy is restricted to in-frame clones and leaves out a portion. The table shows more than 100,000 clones, with 70% to 85% occurring only once. The sequenced sample consisted of peripheral blood. The receptors here all came from a woman aged 45-59 years with acute or convalescent COVID-19.

The CDR3 DNA is TGTGCCAGCAGTTTATCAAGGCAGGGGGCCGGCGACTATGGCTACACCTTC. Translating gives CASSLSRQGAGDYGYTF. The J gene is TRBJ1-2, the V gene TRBV27; 8 positions match TRBD1. The CDR3 is 17 amino acids. CDR1 is MNHEY and CDR2 is SMNVEV in the germline V gene (reference sequence). The trim removed 0 bases at V and 3 bases at J, leaving 9 bases unmatched.

The chain recombines TRBV28 with TRBJ1-6; TRBD1 matches at 8 bases. Germline V lookup: CDR1 MDHEN, CDR2 SYDVKM. The length of the CDR3 is 15 residues. V was clipped by 3 bases and J by 11 bases; unmatched bases: 9. Here the CDR3 DNA reads TGTGCCAGCAGTTTTCAGGGGGCCCCAGGACCACCCCTCCACTTT. This encodes CASSFQGAPGPPLHF. Together with reference TRBV28 and TRBJ1-6, the CDR3 gives the full variable domain: DVKVTQSSRYLVKRTGEKVFLECVQDMDHENMFWYRQDPGLGLRLIYFSYDVKMKEKGDIPEGYSVSREKKERFSLILESASTNQTSMYLCASSFQGAPGPPLHFGNGTRLTVT.

The chain recombines TRBV5-1 with TRBJ1-1; possible D gene TRBD1, 6 bases. The germline V gene encodes CDR1 SGHRS and CDR2 YFSETQ. The CDR3 length is 14 residues. V lost 4 bases and J 0 bases, leaving 10 bases between the germline ends. In DNA, the CDR3 is TGCGCCAGCAGCCCGGACAGTATGAACACTGAAGCTTTCTTT. Amino acids: CASSPDSMNTEAFF.

This rearrangement joins TRBV5-1 to TRBJ2-7, with TRBD2 matching 16 bases. CDR1 is SGHRS, CDR2 YFSETQ, per germline. With 4 bases clipped from V and 5 bases from J, the junction kept 12 bases outside the gene matches. The CDR3 loop spans 18 amino acids. The CDR3, as DNA: TGCGCCAGCAGCCGGAGACGACCGGGACTAGCGGGGGGGAACGAGCAGTACTTC. Translated, it gives CASSRRRPGLAGGNEQYF.

This sequence joins TRBV6-5 and TRBJ1-5, with 9 bases fitting TRBD1. Per the germline V gene, CDR1 is MNHEY and CDR2 is SVGAGI. This CDR3 is built from 13 residues. V shed 8 bases, J shed 7 bases, and the junction held 6 bases outside the gene matches. The CDR3 spells CASCTGGRQPQHF. In DNA, the CDR3 is TGTGCCAGCTGTACAGGGGGCAGGCAGCCCCAGCATTTT.

The rearrangement joins TRBV5-6 to TRBJ2-3, with 11 bases lining up with TRBD2. Germline CDR1 is SGHDT and CDR2 is YYEEEE. The CDR3 extends over 15 amino acids. V shed 1 base and J 6 bases; nucleotides not matched to a gene: 4. CDR3 in DNA: TGTGCCAGCAGCTTGCTACTAGCGGGGGCGGATACGCAGTATTTT. Amino acids: CASSLLLAGADTQYF.

V usage is TRBV5-4 and J usage is TRBJ2-7, with D perhaps TRBD1 (5 bases). The germline V gene has CDR1 SGHNT and CDR2 YYREEE (reference sequence). Trimming took off 0 bases at V and 6 bases at J, with 13 bases between the two ends. The CDR3 runs 14 residues. As DNA, the CDR3 is TGTGCCAGCAGCTTGGCCGGTCAGGGCAGCGAGCAGTACTTC. Translation: CASSLAGQGSEQYF.

This sequence joins TRBV30 and TRBJ2-7; no firm D call. Trimming left V 3 bases short and J 0 bases short, with 3 bases between. There are 11 residues in the CDR3. The germline V gene encodes CDR1 GTSNPN and CDR2 SVGIG (reference sequence). CDR3 in amino acids: CAWSSSYEQYF. The CDR3 DNA follows: TGTGCCTGGAGCAGCTCCTACGAGCAGTACTTC.

This chain connects TRBV6-5 to TRBJ1-2; TRBD1 is a possible D gene (5 bases). CDR3 size: 12 residues. V gave up 2 bases and J gave up 8 bases, with 9 bases separating them. Germline lookup yields CDR1 MNHEY and CDR2 SVGAGI. The CDR3 here is CASSYRAGGYTF. CDR3 bases: TGTGCCAGCAGTTACAGGGCAGGGGGCTACACCTTC.

This clone was seen a handful of times. The J gene is TRBJ1-4, the V gene TRBV7-2, with 9 bases lining up with TRBD1. V gave up 4 bases and J gave up 4 bases; unmatched junction bases: 4. This CDR3 has 15 residues. Germline V gene sequence: CDR1 SGHTA, CDR2 FQGNSA. The CDR3 loop is CASSWGDRDNEKLFF. The CDR3 DNA is TGTGCCAGCAGCTGGGGGGACAGGGATAATGAAAAACTGTTTTTT.

This clone was counted a single time. This rearrangement joins TRBV5-6 to TRBJ2-4; 7 nucleotides match TRBD1. The CDR3 covers 13 residues. The ends lost 0 bases at V and 8 bases at J; junction bases unmatched: 2. Germline CDR1 and CDR2: SGHDT and YYEEEE. Written as DNA, the CDR3 is TGTGCCAGCAGCTTGGGTCAGGGGGACATTCAGTACTTC. It translates to CASSLGQGDIQYF.

The V call is TRBV4-1, the J call TRBJ1-2; 10 positions agree with TRBD1. The J segment lost 2 bases and the V segment lost 3 bases, leaving 3 bases of the junction unmatched. The CDR3 consists of 15 residues. Germline assignment: CDR1 MGHRA and CDR2 YSYEKL. CDR3: CASSHPDRGNYGYTF. The CDR3, as DNA: TGCGCCAGCAGCCACCCGGACAGGGGGAACTATGGCTACACCTTC.

The V gene is TRBV5-1, the J gene TRBJ2-1; TRBD2 matches 9 bases. This CDR3 spans 15 amino acids. Per germline, CDR1 SGHRS and CDR2 YFSETQ. J was trimmed by 6 bases and V by 2 bases; bases with no gene match: 6. This CDR3 is CASSFAGGLGNEQFF. The DNA for the CDR3 is TGCGCCAGCAGCTTTGCGGGGGGGCTTGGCAATGAGCAGTTCTTC.

The genes are TRBV30 and TRBJ1-2, with 10 bases that match TRBD1. The CDR3 has 14 amino acids. The trim removed 2 bases at V and 3 bases at J, leaving 3 bases unmatched. CDR1 GTSNPN and CDR2 SVGIG come from the germline V gene (reference sequence). CDR3 nucleotide sequence: TGTGCCTGGAGTAGACAGGGGGCGGACTATGGCTACACCTTC. As protein: CAWSRQGADYGYTF.

This clone was observed a single time. The chain is built from TRBV25-1 and TRBJ1-1; D might be TRBD1 (6 bases). V shed 5 bases and J shed 5 bases, with 12 bases lying between them. There are 13 residues in the CDR3. Germline V gene lookup returns CDR1 MGHDK and CDR2 SYGVNS. The CDR3, as DNA: TGTGCCAGCAGTTTCCTACAGGGAACTGAAGCTTTCTTT. Protein sequence: CASSFLQGTEAFF.

The chain couples TRBV2 to TRBJ1-1; TRBD1 might be the D (5 bases). Germline-derived CDR1 and CDR2 are SNHLY and FYNNEI. Between the trimmed V and J ends, which lost 2 bases and 8 bases, there was a span of 18 bases. This CDR3 contains 15 residues. CDR3 in DNA: TGTGCCAGCAGTGAACTGGTACAGGCGTACGGAGAAGCTTTCTTT. It codes for CASSELVQAYGEAFF.

The chain carries TRBV7-9 and TRBJ1-2; D gene uncertain. Trimming removed 0 bases from V and 2 bases from J, with 7 bases in between. The germline CDR1 and CDR2 sequences are SEHNR and FQNEAQ (reference sequence). This CDR3 comprises 14 residues. This CDR3 is CASSLAWENYGYTF. The CDR3 DNA is TGTGCCAGCAGCTTAGCATGGGAGAACTATGGCTACACCTTC. The full variable domain, its missing parts supplied by reference TRBV7-9 and TRBJ1-2, is DTGVSQNPRHKITKRGQNVTFRCDPISEHNRLYWYRQTLGQGPEFLTYFQNEAQLEKSRLLSDRFSAERPKGSFSTLEIQRTEQGDSAMYLCASSLAWENYGYTFGSGTRLTVV.

CDR3 in amino acids: CASSEGPGGGYTF. The CDR3 bases are TGTGCCAGCAGTGAAGGGCCTGGGGGCGGCTACACCTTC. The rearrangement links TRBV6-1 to TRBJ1-2, with D perhaps matching TRBD1 (6 bases). Germline CDR1 is MNHNS and CDR2 is SASEGT. CDR3 length: 13 residues. V dropped 1 base and J dropped 8 bases, with 11 bases sitting between them.